The next 5 T cell receptor beta chains were all read from a single sample in a study of blood T cell repertoires in COVID-19. Data came from immunoSEQ multiplex PCR; TCRdb stores just in-frame clones and leaves some out. The sample lists 250,000 to 300,000 clones, around 90% occurring once. Sequenced: peripheral blood. These receptor sequences come from a woman aged 45-59 years who had recovered from COVID-19.

The V and J genes are TRBV5-1 and TRBJ1-2; 9 positions match TRBD1. Germline-derived CDR1 and CDR2 are SGHRS and YFSETQ. V lost 2 bases and J lost 7; bases outside the gene matches: 3. The CDR3 is 13 residues long. CDR3 coding DNA: TGCGCCAGCAGCTTCCGGACAGGGGCTGGCTACACCTTC. It specifies CASSFRTGAGYTF.

The chain employs TRBV5-1 and TRBJ2-5, with 7 bases that match TRBD1. The germline CDR1 and CDR2 sequences are SGHRS and YFSETQ. The CDR3 contains 14 residues. Trimming removed 0 bases from V and 4 bases from J; junction bases left unmatched: 3. In nucleotides, the CDR3 is TGCGCCAGCAGCTTGGAAGGGGGCGGAGAGACCCAGTACTTC. Translated, it gives CASSLEGGGETQYF.

The chain links TRBV7-8 to TRBJ1-1; D ambiguous. Germline CDR1 SGHVS, CDR2 FQNEAQ. This CDR3 is built from 14 residues. V shed 8 bases and J shed 0 bases, with 13 bases lying between them. CDR3 sequence: CASRSDLLNTEAFF. CDR3 nucleotides: TGTGCCAGCCGGTCAGACTTACTGAACACTGAAGCTTTCTTT.

This chain joins TRBV2 and TRBJ1-1, with a weak D call TRBD1 (5 bases). The CDR3 extends over 12 amino acids. Trimming cost V 4 bases and J 5 bases, with 8 bases left between them. CDR1 and CDR2 (germline): SNHLY, FYNNEI. The chain's CDR3 is CASSGGGTEAFF. The CDR3 nucleotides read TGTGCCAGCAGTGGGGGGGGAACTGAAGCTTTCTTT.

This chain uses TRBV9 with TRBJ2-3, with 13 bases fitting TRBD2. CDR1 SGDLS and CDR2 YYNGEE come from the germline V gene. This CDR3 comprises 16 residues. V shed 3 bases, J shed 5 bases, and the junction held 6 bases outside the gene matches. The CDR3 loop is CASSDSGTSGIDTQYF. The CDR3 nucleotides read TGTGCCAGCAGCGACTCCGGGACTAGCGGGATAGATACGCAGTATTTT.